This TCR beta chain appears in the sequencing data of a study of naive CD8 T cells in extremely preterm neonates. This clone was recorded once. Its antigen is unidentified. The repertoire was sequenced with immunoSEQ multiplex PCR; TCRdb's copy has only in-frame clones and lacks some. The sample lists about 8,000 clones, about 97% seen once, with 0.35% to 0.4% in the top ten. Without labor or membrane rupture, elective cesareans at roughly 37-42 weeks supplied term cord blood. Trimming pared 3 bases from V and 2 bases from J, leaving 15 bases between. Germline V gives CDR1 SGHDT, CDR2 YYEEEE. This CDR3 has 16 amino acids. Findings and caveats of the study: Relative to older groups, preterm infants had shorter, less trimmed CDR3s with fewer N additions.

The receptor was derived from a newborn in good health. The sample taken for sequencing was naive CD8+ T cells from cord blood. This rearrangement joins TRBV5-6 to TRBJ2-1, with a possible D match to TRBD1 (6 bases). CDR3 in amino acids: CASSCVTGTPYNEQFF. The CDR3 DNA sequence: TGTGCCAGCAGCTGCGTCACAGGGACACCCTACAATGAGCAGTTCTTC.